These 10 T cell receptor beta chains came from one sample sequenced in a study of control samples from healthy donors and cancer patients. The assay was immunoSEQ multiplex PCR, and TCRdb's table has in-frame clones only and misses some. The data contain about 34,000 clones, over 85% of them singletons. Sequencing was done on a sample of PBMCs. These receptor sequences come from a man aged 35-49 years with colorectal cancer.

V and J are TRBV6-5 and TRBJ1-6; D perhaps matches TRBD1 (5 bases). Germline V gene lookup returns CDR1 MNHEY and CDR2 SVGAGI. Trimming took 7 bases from V and 6 from J, leaving 13 bases between them. The CDR3 extends over 14 amino acids. The CDR3 DNA sequence: TGTGCCAGCACCCCACAGGTCGTTAATTCACCCCTCCACTTT. Protein: CASTPQVVNSPLHF.

The chain combines TRBV5-8 with TRBJ1-1; TRBD1 matches 7 bases. Germline assignment: CDR1 SGHTS and CDR2 YDEGEE. V shed 8 bases and J 2 bases; nucleotides not matched to a gene: 6. The CDR3 is 13 amino acids. CDR3 nucleotides: TGTGCCAGTTGGACAGGAGCCAACACTGAAGCTTTCTTT. This encodes CASWTGANTEAFF.

This clone was detected only a few times. The chain is built from TRBV6-5 and TRBJ2-7; TRBD2 matches at 7 bases. Trimming took 6 bases from V and 1 from J; bases not matched to a gene: 9. There are 15 residues in the CDR3. Germline V gene sequence: CDR1 MNHEY, CDR2 SVGAGI. Here the CDR3 DNA reads TGTGCCAGCAGCTCGGGGGGAAGGGAGTCCTACGAGCAGTACTTC. It codes for CASSSGGRESYEQYF.

This chain links TRBV24-1 with TRBJ2-2, with 7 bases lining up with TRBD2. The germline V gene encodes CDR1 KGHDR and CDR2 SFDVKD. The CDR3 covers 14 residues. V gave up 9 bases and J gave up 4 bases; unmatched junction bases: 7. For the CDR3, the DNA is TGTGCCACCTCTGAGCGGGGTTCCACCGGGGAGCTGTTTTTT. It codes for CATSERGSTGELFF.

This chain joins TRBV6-5 and TRBJ1-5; D remains unclear. Trimming shortened V by 5 bases and J by 1 base, and 6 bases separated the two germline ends. The CDR3 spans 13 residues. CDR1 MNHEY and CDR2 SVGAGI come from the germline V gene. The CDR3 region has the DNA TGTGCCAGCAGTCGAGGGAGCAATCAGCCCCAGCATTTT. Protein: CASSRGSNQPQHF.

This clone has a handful of counts. The chain couples TRBV3-1 (or the pseudogene TRBV3-2) to TRBJ2-7, with unresolved D. The CDR3 consists of 10 residues. The germline V gene encodes CDR1 LGHDT and CDR2 YNNKEL (reference sequence). V lost 11 bases to trimming and J lost 3 bases, with 8 bases between them. The CDR3 region has the DNA TGTGCCTGCTACATCTACGAGCAGTACTTC. Protein product: CACYIYEQYF.

The chain has TRBV19 and TRBJ2-2; D ambiguous. The CDR3 runs to 13 residues. The germline V and J ends were trimmed by 3 bases and 11 bases, with 13 bases remaining between them. Germline CDR1 and CDR2: LNHDA and SQIVND (reference sequence). CDR3 amino acids: CASSIPLLGELFF. DNA of the CDR3: TGTGCCAGTAGTATCCCCCTTCTTGGCGAGCTGTTTTTT.

The genes are TRBV24-1 and TRBJ2-2, with D possibly matching TRBD2 (5 bases). The CDR3 runs 15 residues. Per the germline V gene, CDR1 is KGHDR and CDR2 is SFDVKD. V was pared by 8 bases and J by 0 bases, with 12 bases between. As DNA, the CDR3 is TGTGCCACCACCGCCAGAGGGTCGAACACCGGGGAGCTGTTTTTT. This sequence encodes CATTARGSNTGELFF.

This clone was seen a few times. V usage is TRBV3-1 (or the pseudogene TRBV3-2) and J usage is TRBJ2-2, with 7 bases fitting TRBD1. V lost 0 bases to trimming and J lost 5 bases; unmatched junction nucleotides: 3. CDR3 length: 15 amino acids. The germline CDR1 and CDR2 sequences are LGHDT and YNNKEL (reference sequence). CDR3 protein: CASSQDRGWTGELFF. The CDR3 bases are TGTGCCAGCAGCCAAGACAGGGGGTGGACCGGGGAGCTGTTTTTT.

The chain has TRBV5-4 and TRBJ2-7, with 13 bases aligning to TRBD2. The CDR3 is 17 amino acids. V shed 0 bases, J shed 2 bases, and the junction held 5 bases outside the gene matches. The germline CDR1 and CDR2 sequences are SGHNT and YYREEE (reference sequence). The CDR3 DNA reads TGTGCCAGCAGCTTGGCGGGACTAGCGGGGATAACCTACGAGCAGTACTTC. Residues: CASSLAGLAGITYEQYF.